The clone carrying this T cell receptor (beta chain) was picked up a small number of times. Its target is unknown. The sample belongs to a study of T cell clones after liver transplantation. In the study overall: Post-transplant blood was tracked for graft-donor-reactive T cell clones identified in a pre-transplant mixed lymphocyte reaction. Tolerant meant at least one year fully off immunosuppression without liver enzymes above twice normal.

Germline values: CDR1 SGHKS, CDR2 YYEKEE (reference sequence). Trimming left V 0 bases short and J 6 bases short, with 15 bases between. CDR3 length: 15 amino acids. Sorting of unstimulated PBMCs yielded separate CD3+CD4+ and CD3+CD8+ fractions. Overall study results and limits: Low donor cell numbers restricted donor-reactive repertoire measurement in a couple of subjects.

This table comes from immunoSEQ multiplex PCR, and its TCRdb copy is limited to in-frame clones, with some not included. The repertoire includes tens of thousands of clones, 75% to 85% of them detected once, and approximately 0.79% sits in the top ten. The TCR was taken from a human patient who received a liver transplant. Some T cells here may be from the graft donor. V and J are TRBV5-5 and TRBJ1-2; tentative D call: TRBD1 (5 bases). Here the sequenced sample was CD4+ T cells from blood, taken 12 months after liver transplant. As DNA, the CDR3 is TGTGCCAGCAGCTTGGTCCCCACCTCGACAGATGGCTACACCTTC. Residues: CASSLVPTSTDGYTF.